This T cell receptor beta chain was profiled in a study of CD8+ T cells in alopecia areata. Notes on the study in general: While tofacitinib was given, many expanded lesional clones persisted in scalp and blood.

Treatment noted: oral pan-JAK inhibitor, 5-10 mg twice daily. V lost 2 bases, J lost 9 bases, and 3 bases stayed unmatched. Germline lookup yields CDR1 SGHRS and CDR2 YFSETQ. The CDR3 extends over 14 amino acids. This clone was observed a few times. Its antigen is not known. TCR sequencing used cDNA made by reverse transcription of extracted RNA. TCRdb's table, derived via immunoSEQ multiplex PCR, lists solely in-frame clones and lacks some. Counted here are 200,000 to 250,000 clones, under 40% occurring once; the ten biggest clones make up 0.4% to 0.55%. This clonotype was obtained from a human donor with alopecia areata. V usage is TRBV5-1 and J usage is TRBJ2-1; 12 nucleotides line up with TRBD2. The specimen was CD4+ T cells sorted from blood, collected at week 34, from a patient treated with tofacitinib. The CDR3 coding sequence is TGCGCCAGCAGCTTAGGGACTAGCGGGTCTGAGCAGTTCTTC. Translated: CASSLGTSGSEQFF.